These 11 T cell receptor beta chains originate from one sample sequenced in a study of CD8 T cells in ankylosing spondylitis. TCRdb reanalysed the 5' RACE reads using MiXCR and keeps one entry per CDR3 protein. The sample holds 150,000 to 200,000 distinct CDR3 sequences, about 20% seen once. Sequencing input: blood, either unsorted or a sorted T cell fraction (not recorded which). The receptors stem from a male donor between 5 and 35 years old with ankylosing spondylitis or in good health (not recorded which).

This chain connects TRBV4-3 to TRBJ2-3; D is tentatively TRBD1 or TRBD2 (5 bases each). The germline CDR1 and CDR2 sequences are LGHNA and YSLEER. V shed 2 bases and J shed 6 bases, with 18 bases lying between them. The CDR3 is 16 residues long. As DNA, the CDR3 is TGCGCCAGCAGCCAAAGGGTGGGACGGTCCCCCGATACGCAGTATTTT. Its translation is CASSQRVGRSPDTQYF.

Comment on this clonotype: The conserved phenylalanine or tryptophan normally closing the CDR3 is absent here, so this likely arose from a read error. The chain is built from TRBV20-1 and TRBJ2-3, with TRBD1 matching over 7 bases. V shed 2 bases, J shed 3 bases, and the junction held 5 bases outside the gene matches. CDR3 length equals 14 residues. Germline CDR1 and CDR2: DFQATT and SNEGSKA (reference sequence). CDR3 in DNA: TGCAGTGCTAGAATAGGGGGCGCGACAGATACGCAGTATTCT. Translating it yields CSARIGGATDTQYS.

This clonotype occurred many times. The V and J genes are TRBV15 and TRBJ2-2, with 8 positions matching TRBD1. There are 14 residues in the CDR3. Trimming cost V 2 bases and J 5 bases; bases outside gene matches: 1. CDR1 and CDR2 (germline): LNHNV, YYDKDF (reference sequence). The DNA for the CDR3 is TGTGCCACCAGCAGAAGGACAGGGACCGGGGAGCTGTTTTTT. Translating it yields CATSRRTGTGELFF.

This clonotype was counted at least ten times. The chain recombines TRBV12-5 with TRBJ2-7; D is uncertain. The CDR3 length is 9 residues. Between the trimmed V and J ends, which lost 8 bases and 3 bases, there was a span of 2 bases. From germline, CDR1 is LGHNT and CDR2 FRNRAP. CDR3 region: CASSYEQYF. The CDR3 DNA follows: TGTGCTAGTAGCTACGAGCAGTACTTC.

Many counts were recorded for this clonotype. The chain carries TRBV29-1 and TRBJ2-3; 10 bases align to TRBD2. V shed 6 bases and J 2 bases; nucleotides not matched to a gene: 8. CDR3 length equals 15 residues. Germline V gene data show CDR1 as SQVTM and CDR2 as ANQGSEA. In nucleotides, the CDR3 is TGCAGCGTGCGGACTAGCGGATCCTACACAGATACGCAGTATTTT. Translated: CSVRTSGSYTDTQYF.

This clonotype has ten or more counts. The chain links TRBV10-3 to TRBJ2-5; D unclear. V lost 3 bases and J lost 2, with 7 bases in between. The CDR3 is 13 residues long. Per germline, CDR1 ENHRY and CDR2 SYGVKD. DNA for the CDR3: TGTGCCATCAGTGACCTCAGACAAGAGACCCAGTACTTC. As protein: CAISDLRQETQYF.

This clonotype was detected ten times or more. In nucleotides, the CDR3 is TGTGCCACCAGCAGTTCGCTCGAGACCCAGTACTTC. Its protein product is CATSSSLETQYF. The chain links TRBV15 to TRBJ2-5; the D is unclear. The CDR3 is 12 residues long. Trimming stripped 3 bases from V and 5 bases from J, with 7 bases between. CDR1 is LNHNV and CDR2 is YYDKDF in the germline V gene (reference sequence).

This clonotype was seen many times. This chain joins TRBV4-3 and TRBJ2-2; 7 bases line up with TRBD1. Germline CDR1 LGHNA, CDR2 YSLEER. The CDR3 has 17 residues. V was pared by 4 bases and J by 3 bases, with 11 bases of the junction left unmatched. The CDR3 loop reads CASSLGSGGTDTGELFF. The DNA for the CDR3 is TGCGCCAGCAGCCTAGGATCAGGGGGTACGGACACCGGGGAGCTGTTTTTT.

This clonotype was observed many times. CDR3 loop: CASSPFGGGSSSEQYF. In DNA, the CDR3 is TGTGCCAGCAGCCCTTTTGGGGGCGGCAGCTCTAGCGAGCAGTACTTC. This chain links TRBV7-2 with TRBJ2-7; possibly TRBD1 for D (6 bases). The CDR3 has 16 residues. The V end was cut by 5 bases, the J end by 6 bases, with 23 bases between. Germline assignment: CDR1 SGHTA and CDR2 FQGNSA.

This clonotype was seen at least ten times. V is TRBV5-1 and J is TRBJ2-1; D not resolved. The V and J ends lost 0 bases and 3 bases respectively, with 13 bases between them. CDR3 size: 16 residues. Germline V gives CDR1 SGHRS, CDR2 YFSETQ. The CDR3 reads CASSLVGTSNYNEQFF. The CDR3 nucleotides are TGCGCCAGCAGCTTGGTGGGAACCTCCAACTACAATGAGCAGTTCTTC.

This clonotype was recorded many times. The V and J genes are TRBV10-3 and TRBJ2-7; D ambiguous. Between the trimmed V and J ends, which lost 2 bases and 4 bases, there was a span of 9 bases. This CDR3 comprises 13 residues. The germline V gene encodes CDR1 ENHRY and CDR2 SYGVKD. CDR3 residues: CAISEKGIYEQYV. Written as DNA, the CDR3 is TGTGCCATCAGTGAGAAGGGAATATACGAGCAGTACGTC.